This entry is about one TCR beta chain. Its antigen remains unidentified. The data originate from a study of T cell repertoires in cytomegalovirus infection. TCRdb passed the reads through MiXCR, listing each CDR3 protein once. The sample includes about 360,000 distinct CDR3 sequences, less than 20% of them seen just once. Per germline, CDR1 SGHKS and CDR2 YYEKEE (reference sequence). The V end was cut by 0 bases, the J end by 0 bases, with 10 bases between. The CDR3 has 17 amino acids. Findings and limits, study-wide: The ex vivo response was dominated by HLA-C-restricted CMV-specific TCR beta clonotypes.

Sequenced input: PBMCs. The receptor was derived from a human donor in good health (CMV status not recorded). Some clones in this sample may be carry-over from other donors' samples. The chain couples TRBV5-5 to TRBJ1-6; no clear D. This CDR3 reads CASSLAIRSSYNSPLHF. The CDR3 nucleotides read TGTGCCAGCAGCTTGGCCATAAGGAGCTCCTATAATTCACCCCTCCACTTT.